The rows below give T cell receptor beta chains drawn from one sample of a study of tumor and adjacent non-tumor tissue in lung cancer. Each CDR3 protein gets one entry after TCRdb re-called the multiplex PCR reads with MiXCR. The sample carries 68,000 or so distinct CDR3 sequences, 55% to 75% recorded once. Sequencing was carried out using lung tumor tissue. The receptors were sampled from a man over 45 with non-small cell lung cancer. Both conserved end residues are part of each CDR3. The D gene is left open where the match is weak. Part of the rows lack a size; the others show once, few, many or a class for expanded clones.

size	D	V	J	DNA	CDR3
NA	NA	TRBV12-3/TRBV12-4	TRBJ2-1	TGTGCCAGCAACCCTAGGGGGAGCTCCTACAATGAGCAGTCCTTC	CASNPRGSSYNEQSF
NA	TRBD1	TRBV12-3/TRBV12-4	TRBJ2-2	TGTGCCAGTAGTACCTGGACAGGGAACATCGGGGAGCTGTTTTTT	CASSTWTGNIGELFF
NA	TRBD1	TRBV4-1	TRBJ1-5	TGCGCTAGCAGCCAACGGACAGGGGGCTTTAAGCACCAACATTTT	CASSQRTGGFKHQHF
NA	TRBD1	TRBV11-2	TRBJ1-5	TGTGCCAGCCCCGGGCAGGGGGCGAATCAGCCCCAGCATTTT	CASPGQGANQPQHF
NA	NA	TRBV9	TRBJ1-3	TGTGCCAGCAGCGCACAGGAAGACACCATATATTTT	CASSAQEDTIYF
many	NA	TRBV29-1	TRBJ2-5	TGCAGCGTTGAGTTGGCAGTAGTCCAAGAGACCCAGTACTTC	CSVELAVVQETQYF
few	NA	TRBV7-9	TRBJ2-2	TGTGCCAGCAGCTTAGGCTTGACTAGACCTGGGGTACCCGGGAAGCTGTTTTTT	CASSLGLTRPGVPGKLFF
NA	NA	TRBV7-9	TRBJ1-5	TGTGCCAGCTCGACCTCCAATCAGCCCCAGCATTTT	CASSTSNQPQHF
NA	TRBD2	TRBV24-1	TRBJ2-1	TGTGCCACCAGTGATTTTCGCTGTACTAGCGGGAGGGCCGGGACCTACAATGAGCAGTTCTTC	CATSDFRCTSGRAGTYNEQFF
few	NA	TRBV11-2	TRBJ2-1	TGTGCCAGCATCTCTGGGAACAGCCACGAGCAGTTCTTC	CASISGNSHEQFF
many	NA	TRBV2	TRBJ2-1	TGTGCCAGCTCCGGGACGCGCAATGAGCAGTTCTTC	CASSGTRNEQFF
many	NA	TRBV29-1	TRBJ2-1	TGCAGCGTTGAAGAGGGGGCAGGTTACAATGAGCAGTTCTTC	CSVEEGAGYNEQFF
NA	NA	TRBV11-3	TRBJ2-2	TGTGCCAGCAGCCCGAGGACCAATCTAGGGGAGCTGTTTTTT	CASSPRTNLGELFF
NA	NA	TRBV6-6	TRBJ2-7	TGTGCCAGCAGGAGAACAAGTCGCTACGTGCAGTACTTC	CASRRTSRYVQYF
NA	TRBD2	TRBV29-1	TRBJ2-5	TGCAGCGGTGGGCGGTCTAGCGGGAGCGAGACCCAGTACTTC	CSGGRSSGSETQYF
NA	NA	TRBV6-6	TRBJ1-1	TGTGCCAGTAGCTACCCGACCGAGGGTGACACTGAAGCTTTCTTT	CASSYPTEGDTEAFF
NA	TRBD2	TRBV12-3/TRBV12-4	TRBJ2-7	TGTGCCAGCAGCTCTTGCGGGAGTGCCATATACGAGCAGTACTTC	CASSSCGSAIYEQYF
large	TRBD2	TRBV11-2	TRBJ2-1	TGTGCCAGCAGCACCGGGACTAGCGGGGGGGCCCAGGAGCAGTTCTTC	CASSTGTSGGAQEQFF
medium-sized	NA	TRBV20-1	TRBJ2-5	TGCAGTGCAAGCGGCGGGTACCAAGAGACCCAGTACTTC	CSASGGYQETQYF
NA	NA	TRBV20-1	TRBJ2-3	TGCAGTGCCAGTTCTGACTCCCTGTTGGTGTATTTT	CSASSDSLLVYF
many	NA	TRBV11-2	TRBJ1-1	TGTGCCAGACCGGGTTCCCTCTTGAACACTGAAGCTTTCTTT	CARPGSLLNTEAFF
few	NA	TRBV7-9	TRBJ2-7	TGTGCCAGCAGCTTAGTTCCAGGGGTTTCCTACGAGCAGTACTTC	CASSLVPGVSYEQYF
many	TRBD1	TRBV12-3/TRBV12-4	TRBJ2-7	TGTGCCAGCAGTTTCGGGACAGGGGGCGAGCAGTACTTC	CASSFGTGGEQYF
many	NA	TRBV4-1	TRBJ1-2	TGCGCCAGCAGCCAAGATAGGGACACCAGGAACTATGGCTACACCTTC	CASSQDRDTRNYGYTF
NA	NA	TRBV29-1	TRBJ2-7	TGCAGCGTTGAAAGTGGCTCTAATGAGCAGTACTTC	CSVESGSNEQYF
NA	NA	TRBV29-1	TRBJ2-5	TGCAACGTTGGAAGGATAGGGGAGACCCAGTACTTC	CNVGRIGETQYF
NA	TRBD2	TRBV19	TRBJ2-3	TGTGTCAGCGGGGGGGGGGCAGATACGCAGTATTTT	CVSGGGADTQYF
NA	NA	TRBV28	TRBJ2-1	TGTGCCAGTGCCCAAGGCGGAAGAACTACGGGAAATGAGCAGTTCTTC	CASAQGGRTTGNEQFF
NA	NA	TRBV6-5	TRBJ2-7	TGTGCCAGCAGTTTGGTGGACGGACCCTACGAGCAGCATTTC	CASSLVDGPYEQHF
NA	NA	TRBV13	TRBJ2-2	TGTGCCTGCAGCTTACGGCGGGTCAACACCGGGGAGCTGTTTTTT	CACSLRRVNTGELFF
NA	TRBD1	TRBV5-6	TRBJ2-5	TGTGCCAGCAGCCAGCAGGTCGGGACAGGGACGACAGGGACCCAGTACTTC	CASSQQVGTGTTGTQYF
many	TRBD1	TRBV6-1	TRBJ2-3	TGTGCCAGCAGAGACAGGGGGCGCACAGATACGCAGTATTTT	CASRDRGRTDTQYF